Listed below are T cell receptor beta chains from one sample, sequenced in a study of shared clonotypes between healthy human individuals. This table comes from immunoSEQ multiplex PCR, and its TCRdb copy is limited to in-frame clones, with some not included. The sample lists just over 2,000,000 clones; 85% to 95% were seen once. The specimen was naive CD4+ T cells sorted from blood. These receptors originate from a young man in good health. Each CDR3 is given without its conserved first and last residue. A D gene is named only where the DNA matches it firmly. Clone sizes are given selectively: once, few, many, or a class where the clone is expanded.

j_call v_call d_call clone_size cdr3_aa
TRBJ2-7 TRBV7-3 TRBD2 once ASSELAGYEQY
TRBJ1-3 TRBV2 NA NA ASSAPTSTSGNTIY
TRBJ1-6 TRBV6-5 TRBD1 NA ASRSLTGKNSPLH
TRBJ2-7 TRBV5-5 NA NA ASSLSFSGYEQY
TRBJ2-1 TRBV25-1 TRBD2 NA ASSQRGTSYNEQF
TRBJ2-3 TRBV29-1 NA NA SVEARLSADTQY
TRBJ1-2 TRBV19 NA NA ATRGSANYGYT
TRBJ2-5 TRBV9 TRBD2 NA ASSVGLAGIQETQY
TRBJ1-2 TRBV11-2 NA NA ASSLSRGRANYGYT
TRBJ2-1 TRBV30 NA NA AWKGQQAKYKNNEQF
TRBJ1-3 TRBV5-4 NA once ASGRFALSGNTIY
TRBJ2-7 TRBV9 NA NA ASSPHKNSYEQY
TRBJ2-7 TRBV9 NA NA ASSVVPETYEQY
TRBJ2-3 TRBV5-1 TRBD2 once ASSLELAGTDTQY
TRBJ2-5 TRBV7-6 NA NA ASSLLAVETQY
TRBJ2-1 TRBV7-8 NA NA ASNPRFQTTNEQF
TRBJ1-2 TRBV6-1 NA NA ASSEGPGFGGYT
TRBJ2-3 TRBV5-1 TRBD2 once ASSPSGVSADTQY
TRBJ2-3 TRBV5-6 TRBD1 NA ASSKDRGPRRDTQY
TRBJ1-5 TRBV10-3 NA NA ATDDGNQPQH
TRBJ2-5 TRBV11-3 NA NA ASSPGGQQETQY
TRBJ1-1 TRBV2 NA once ASTRDRLGAEAF